The 14 T cell receptor beta chains listed next were all sequenced from one sample in a study of yellow fever vaccine responses in identical twins (dated by TCRdb to the late 2010s). Library preparation used RT-PCR. Sequenced on an Illumina HiSeq 2500. The public reads were reanalyzed by TCRdb: fastp trimming at Q25, MiXCR alignment, in-frame beta chains only. Every entry covers one CDR3 protein and lists the most common genes and DNA from its rows. This sample is represented by around 2,200 distinct CDR3 sequences; over 7.5% of them were singletons. Approximately 5.6% of the sample comes from the top ten. The sequenced sample was T cells from blood (PBMCs), unsorted or a sorted subset (not recorded which), obtained 2 years after vaccination. The source is a woman between 18 and 29 years old who received the yellow fever vaccine. Donor details come from another sample of the same person, matched by shared clones.

As regards this clonotype: Sequence at one end of the junction differs from germline and may be a read error. This rearrangement joins TRBV15 to TRBJ1-6, with no clear D. The CDR3 spans 12 residues. The germline V gene encodes CDR1 LNHNV and CDR2 YYDKDF (reference sequence). The CDR3 loop is CATSRGDSPPHF. For the CDR3, the DNA is TGTGCCACCAGCAGAGGGGATTCACCCCCCCACTTT.

J is TRBJ1-4 and V is TRBV10-3; D is unresolved. CDR1 and CDR2 (germline): ENHRY, SYGVKD. This CDR3 comprises 11 residues. Trimming left V 8 bases short and J 8 bases short, with 9 bases between. CDR3 region: CAIGVDEKLFF. CDR3 nucleotide sequence: TGTGCCATCGGGGTTGACGAAAAACTGTTTTTT.

The V gene is TRBV10-3, the J gene TRBJ1-2, with TRBD1 identical over 8 bases. With 4 bases clipped from V and 4 bases from J, the junction kept 2 bases outside the gene matches. This CDR3 is 13 amino acids long. Germline-derived CDR1 and CDR2 are ENHRY and SYGVKD. The CDR3 DNA reads as TGTGCCATCAGTGGGGACAGGCCCTATGGCTACACCTTC. Translated, it gives CAISGDRPYGYTF.

This chain connects TRBV4-3 to TRBJ2-1; perhaps TRBD2 as D (6 bases). This CDR3 region has 16 residues. Per germline, CDR1 LGHNA and CDR2 YSLEER. V lost 0 bases and J 2 bases, leaving 11 bases between the germline ends. The CDR3 here is CASSQDRDFTYNEQFF. For the CDR3, the DNA is TGCGCCAGCAGCCAAGACCGGGACTTCACCTACAATGAGCAGTTCTTC.

This chain joins TRBV10-1 and TRBJ1-1, with a weak D call TRBD1 (6 bases). This CDR3 comprises 13 residues. The germline V gene encodes CDR1 WNHNN and CDR2 SYGVQD (reference sequence). Deletions cut 5 bases from V and 1 base from J, with 8 bases between. This CDR3 reads CASSWTENTEAFF. CDR3 sequence (DNA): TGCGCCAGCAGTTGGACAGAGAACACTGAAGCTTTCTTT.

V usage is TRBV11-1 and J usage is TRBJ2-7; 12 bases align to TRBD1. The germline V gene encodes CDR1 SGHAT and CDR2 FQDESV (reference sequence). The CDR3 is 14 amino acids. Unmatched junction bases numbered 4, after V lost 5 bases and J lost 5 bases. The CDR3 nucleotides are TGTGCCAGCAGCCCACGGGACAGGGGGCACGAGCAGTACTTC. Its protein product is CASSPRDRGHEQYF.

V is TRBV5-1 and J is TRBJ2-7, with D perhaps TRBD2 (6 bases). The CDR3 is made up of 15 amino acids. Between the trimmed V and J ends, which lost 3 bases and 2 bases, there was a span of 15 bases. Germline V lookup: CDR1 SGHRS, CDR2 YFSETQ. The chain's CDR3 is CASSSLLAGTYEQYF. The CDR3 DNA follows: TGCGCCAGCAGCTCGTTGTTGGCGGGAACCTACGAGCAGTACTTC.

The V and J genes are TRBV20-1 and TRBJ2-5; D is unclear. Per germline, CDR1 DFQATT and CDR2 SNEGSKA (reference sequence). The CDR3 extends over 14 amino acids. V shed 0 bases and J shed 7 bases, with 15 bases lying between them. The CDR3 protein is CSARDLSDRGTQYF. As DNA, the CDR3 is TGCAGTGCTAGAGATCTGTCGGACCGAGGGACCCAGTACTTC.

The V call is TRBV3-1, the J call TRBJ2-7; D is unresolved. V lost 8 bases and J lost 5, with 10 bases in between. This CDR3 is 11 amino acids long. From germline, CDR1 is LGHDT and CDR2 YNNKEL (reference sequence). The DNA for the CDR3 is TGTGCCAGCTCCACGAGGCACGAGCAGTACTTC. Translating gives CASSTRHEQYF.

This clonotype was counted only a few times. The chain recombines TRBV28 with TRBJ1-2, with 10 nucleotides matching TRBD1. V dropped 4 bases and J dropped 2; count of bases not matched to a gene: 10. Germline V CDR1 and CDR2: MDHEN, SYDVKM. This CDR3 spans 17 amino acids. CDR3 sequence: CASSSSGTGASNYGYTF. The CDR3 coding sequence is TGTGCCAGCAGTTCATCAGGGACAGGGGCCTCCAACTATGGCTACACCTTC.

By share, this clonotype counts as medium-sized. V is TRBV6-1 and J is TRBJ2-1; D is undetermined. Germline CDR1 and CDR2: MNHNS and SASEGT. Trimming removed 6 bases from V and 0 bases from J, with 12 bases in between. CDR3 length: 15 residues. The CDR3 region is CASSVTESSYNEQFF. The CDR3 bases are TGTGCCAGCAGCGTCACCGAGAGCTCCTACAATGAGCAGTTCTTC.

By its share, this clonotype is medium-sized. The V and J genes are TRBV6-5 and TRBJ2-1, with D perhaps given as TRBD1 or TRBD2 (5 bases each). There are 17 residues in the CDR3. Germline assignment: CDR1 MNHEY and CDR2 SVGAGI. V dropped 2 bases and J dropped 0 bases, with 14 bases sitting between them. The CDR3 reads CASSYPRGRSSYNEQFF. The CDR3 DNA reads TGTGCCAGCAGTTACCCCCGGGGCAGGAGCTCCTACAATGAGCAGTTCTTC.

This clonotype was detected only a few times. At one end the junction does not follow the germline gene, possibly because of a read error. This sequence joins TRBV7-7 and TRBJ2-1, with D uncertain. CDR3 length equals 13 residues. Germline loops: CDR1 SSHAT, CDR2 FNYEAQ (reference sequence). CDR3 nucleotide sequence: TGTGCTAGCAGCTTATTTTCTGGTAATGAGCAGTTCTTC. Translated, it gives CASSLFSGNEQFF.

The rearrangement joins TRBV7-9 to TRBJ2-1; 8 bases align to TRBD2. The CDR3 runs 16 residues. V trimming: 4 bases; J trimming: 5 bases; junction bases outside the gene matches: 10. The germline V gene encodes CDR1 SEHNR and CDR2 FQNEAQ (reference sequence). The CDR3 coding sequence is TGTGCCAGCAGCTCCTCAATAGCGGGACGTCACAATGAGCAGTTCTTC. Amino acids: CASSSSIAGRHNEQFF.